These T cell receptor beta chains were read from a single sample in a study of blood T cell repertoires in COVID-19. Profiling relied on immunoSEQ multiplex PCR, and the TCRdb table lists in-frame clones only, not all of them. The table includes more than 200,000 clones, about 87% detected once. The sequencing input was PBMCs or T cells enriched from blood (not recorded which). The receptors were sampled from a woman aged 50 to 60 who had recovered from COVID-19. Each CDR3 is given with its conserved first and last residue. A D gene is named only where the DNA matches it firmly. Size values are once, few and many counts, or a class for expanded clones, and some rows have none.

abundance	d_gene	v_gene	j_gene	CDR3aa	CDR3nt
NA	NA	TRBV19	TRBJ2-7	CASSPRGYEQYF	TGTGCCAGTAGTCCCAGGGGCTACGAGCAGTACTTC
NA	TRBD1	TRBV7-8	TRBJ1-2	CASSFDAGGSGYTF	TGTGCCAGCAGCTTCGATGCAGGGGGCTCTGGCTACACCTTC
NA	NA	TRBV14	TRBJ2-2	CASSQGETPGELFF	TGTGCCAGCAGCCAAGGCGAGACTCCCGGGGAGCTGTTTTTT
NA	TRBD1	TRBV5-6	TRBJ1-4	CASSEEGQGGEKLFF	TGTGCCAGCAGCGAAGAGGGACAGGGAGGTGAAAAACTGTTTTTT
NA	NA	TRBV28	TRBJ1-5	CASSKTGFTLPPQHF	TGTGCCAGCAGCAAAACAGGTTTTACGCTTCCGCCCCAGCATTTT
NA	TRBD2	TRBV19	TRBJ2-3	CASSHTSGGTDTQYF	TGTGCCAGTAGTCACACTAGCGGGGGCACAGATACGCAGTATTTT
once	NA	TRBV6-6	TRBJ2-5	CASSLPRGQQETQYF	TGTGCCAGCAGCCTCCCGCGGGGCCAGCAAGAGACCCAGTACTTC
few	TRBD1	TRBV5-1	TRBJ2-7	CASSLNRGAGEQYF	TGCGCCAGCAGCTTGAACAGGGGCGCGGGCGAGCAGTACTTC
NA	NA	TRBV6-5	TRBJ1-1	CASRVRQNTEAFF	TGTGCCAGCAGAGTACGACAGAACACTGAAGCTTTCTTT
NA	TRBD1	TRBV9	TRBJ1-2	CASSVGQGATYGYTF	TGTGCCAGCAGCGTAGGGCAGGGGGCTACTTATGGCTACACCTTC
few	NA	TRBV19	TRBJ2-7	CASSIHDSSYEQYF	TGTGCCAGTAGTATTCATGACAGTAGCTACGAGCAGTACTTC
NA	TRBD1	TRBV10-3	TRBJ1-1	CATQLFRDREAFF	TGTGCCACTCAACTGTTCCGGGACAGGGAAGCTTTCTTT
NA	NA	TRBV12-3/TRBV12-4	TRBJ1-2	CASSSSPGYGYTF	TGTGCCAGCAGTTCCTCCCCCGGCTATGGCTACACCTTC
NA	TRBD1	TRBV11-3	TRBJ1-1	CASSSPLRDRVTEAFF	TGTGCCAGCAGCTCCCCCCTACGGGACAGGGTGACTGAAGCTTTCTTT
NA	NA	TRBV10-3	TRBJ1-2	CAISADGKYGYTF	TGTGCCATCAGTGCTGACGGGAAGTATGGCTACACCTTC
NA	NA	TRBV7-2	TRBJ2-1	CASSSGETAYNEQFF	TGTGCCAGCAGCTCTGGGGAGACGGCTTACAATGAGCAGTTCTTC
few	NA	TRBV7-9	TRBJ1-4	CASSPGGGRNEKLFF	TGTGCCAGCAGCCCCGGCGGGGGGAGAAATGAAAAACTGTTTTTT
NA	NA	TRBV29-1	TRBJ2-1	CSVWRIDYNEQFF	TGCAGCGTCTGGAGGATCGATTACAATGAGCAGTTCTTC